This TCR beta chain emerged from a study of regulatory T cells in long-lasting Graves disease (dated by TCRdb to 2020 to 2022). At the level of the whole study: Persistent Graves' disease was defined as persistently positive TSH receptor autoantibodies together with antithyroid drug treatment for over 5 years. TCR sequencing covered 13 persistent and around 20 newly diagnosed Graves' disease patients, some 33 samples in total. In the clinical cohort, patients with persistent Graves' disease had used antithyroid drugs for an average of about 9.4 years. The study took place in China and was registered as a clinical trial. Persistent Graves' disease patients were compared with newly diagnosed Graves' disease patients by peripheral blood TCR sequencing and RNA sequencing. On the study overall, not on this receptor specifically: Compared with newly diagnosed patients, patients with persistent Graves' disease had lower TCR Shannon entropy and fewer highly expanded clones, which suggests clonal expansion. More public clonotypes were shared among persistent patients (2,741) than among newly diagnosed patients (under 1,000). TRBV28, TRBJ1-2 and TRBJ2-5 were preferentially used in persistent disease, while TRBV20-1 and TRBJ2-1 were favored in newly diagnosed disease. The study examined only peripheral blood because the primary lesion, thyroid tissue, could not be accessed. Sequencing and analysis were restricted to the TCR beta chain. The small sample size was acknowledged by the authors as a limitation that may reduce accuracy.

The time point label here, explained by the study, means: persistent/refractory GD, antithyroid drugs over 5 years with positive TRAb. For both TCR sequencing and RNA sequencing, RNA was extracted from PBMCs using TRIzol. The diagnosis of Graves' disease followed American Thyroid Association guidelines. Patients for the study were recruited at an endocrinology department in Xi'an, China. Each patient gave roughly 10 milliliters of peripheral blood, collected in an EDTA anticoagulant tube. Ficoll Paque Plus density gradient separation was used to isolate PBMCs, and no further T cell sorting was done. An Agilent 2100 Bioanalyzer and agarose gel were used to check RNA quality, and a NanoDrop 2000 was used to measure RNA concentration. Worth noting for this clonotype: This receptor's antigen is unknown. No much larger clone is present one base from it, and per-base qualities are unavailable.

The protocol used for the library was multiplex PCR. TCRdb records Illumina HiSeq 4000 as the sequencer. iRepertoire HTBI primers and Arm-PCR amplification of CDR3 regions were used to construct TCR beta libraries. Before sequencing, the PCR products went through gel purification. From the authors' description of their analysis: Gene usage analysis of CDR3 amino acid clonotypes used the 60 to 75 TRBV and about 15 TRBJ segments found across samples. Filtered high-quality paired reads were merged into contigs using COPE and FqMerger. Contigs were aligned with BLAST to IMGT TRBV, TRBD and TRBJ reference genes, and CDR3 was defined per IMGT. Any clonotype with a frequency above 0.1% was classified as a highly expanded clone. Repertoire diversity was measured by Shannon entropy, and V-J evenness by the Gini coefficient. A clonotype was considered public if more than one individual shared it. TCRdb took the public reads, trimmed them with fastp at Q25, ran MiXCR for clone calling and kept in-frame beta chains. Rows with one shared CDR3 protein collapse into an entry with the most common genes and DNA. The V and J calls and clone size come from TCRdb's table, not from the authors' own analysis. The sample yields over 250,000 distinct CDR3 sequences; approximately 20% were counted once. The top ten hold more than 50% of the sample.

Spanning cysteine to phenylalanine, the CDR3 consists of 14 amino acids. The read is trimmed to its CDR3 DNA, 42 bases read in frame from base 1. CDR1 and CDR2, per the germline V gene, are SQVTM and ANQGSEA. The junction carries 16 bases between V and J, which are trimmed by 7 bases and 1 base respectively. The clonotype comes from a female donor with Graves disease. Here the sequenced sample was peripheral blood mononuclear cells (PBMCs), taken when the disease was refractory, from a patient treated with antithyroid drugs. The rearranged chain carries TRBV29-1 and TRBJ2-5; the D gene could be either TRBD1 or TRBD2, each agreeing at 6 bases. The DNA sequence reads TGCAGCGCATCGGGGGCGCAGGGCCAAGAGACCCAGTACTTC. Its protein is CSASGAQGQETQYF.